This TCR beta chain was sequenced during a study of shared clonotypes between healthy human individuals. Study context: Per donor, three plates held CD4 naive cells, three held CD4 memory, two held CD8 naive and one held CD8 memory.

The trim removed 3 bases at V and 0 bases at J, leaving 7 bases unmatched. The germline CDR1 and CDR2 sequences are LNHNV and YYDKDF (reference sequence). The CDR3 loop spans 17 amino acids. The genomic DNA of each subset was split evenly across several immunoSEQ plates. Study processing details: Filtering differed because ImmunoSEQ produced junction-only sequences that carried no quality scores. TCRdb's copy holds only in-frame clones and misses some; the assay was immunoSEQ multiplex PCR. V and J calls and clone size come straight from that table; D and trimming were deduced from the DNA. Among over a million clones, around 74% were seen once, and the ten largest hold approximately 1.5%.

The TCR originated in a man between 18 and 29 years old in good health. The chain recombines TRBV15 with TRBJ2-2; 7 bases are a match to TRBD2. Specimen: memory CD4+ T cells sorted from blood. Subset denoted: CD45RA-negative fraction. CDR3 sequence reads: CATSRLSGPANTGELFF. CDR3 DNA sequence: TGTGCCACCAGCAGGCTTAGCGGGCCAGCGAACACCGGGGAGCTGTTTTTT.